What follows are 23 T cell receptor beta chains derived from one specimen sequenced in a study of blood T cell repertoires in COVID-19. The data were produced by immunoSEQ multiplex PCR, yet TCRdb's version contains in-frame clones alone and is incomplete. The repertoire consists of approximately 190,000 clones, with about 86% occurring once and the leading ten covering 20% to 25%. The sample was PBMCs or T cells enriched from blood (not recorded which). The receptors originated from a woman aged 35 to 49 in a cohort exposed to, infected with or recovered from COVID-19 (not recorded which).

The table lists this clone with a few counts. This sequence joins TRBV27 and TRBJ2-5; TRBD2 matches 11 bases. The CDR3 is made up of 15 amino acids. Germline CDR1 MNHEY, CDR2 SMNVEV (reference sequence). With 6 bases clipped from V and 4 bases from J, the junction kept 7 bases outside the gene matches. CDR3 DNA sequence: TGTGCCAGCAGAACCACTAGCGGGGGCGGAGAGACCCAGTACTTC. Protein: CASRTTSGGGETQYF.

The rearrangement uses TRBV10-2 and TRBJ2-2; 9 nucleotides match TRBD2. The J segment lost 5 bases and the V segment lost 7 bases, leaving 14 bases of the junction unmatched. Germline values: CDR1 WSHSY, CDR2 SAAADI. This CDR3 is 17 amino acids long. CDR3 DNA sequence: TGCGCCAGCACCGCTAGCGGGGCGACAATTAGAACCGGGGAGCTGTTTTTT. Protein: CASTASGATIRTGELFF.

This clone occurred a few times. The V and J genes are TRBV6-5 and TRBJ1-1, with 7 nucleotides matching TRBD1. Trimming cost V 2 bases and J 3 bases; bases outside gene matches: 3. The germline V gene has CDR1 MNHEY and CDR2 SVGAGI. This CDR3 comprises 14 residues. CDR3 loop: CASSYEGADTEAFF. In nucleotides, the CDR3 is TGTGCCAGCAGTTACGAGGGGGCCGACACTGAAGCTTTCTTT.

This chain links TRBV29-1 with TRBJ2-7; D gene unclear. Germline V gives CDR1 SQVTM, CDR2 ANQGSEA. V lost 6 bases and J 1 base, leaving 19 bases between the germline ends. The CDR3 totals 15 residues. The chain's CDR3 is CSVATSPDFSYEQYF. CDR3 nucleotides: TGCAGCGTAGCGACCTCGCCCGACTTTTCCTACGAGCAGTACTTC.

The chain couples TRBV7-8 to TRBJ1-1; TRBD1 matches at 7 bases. The V gene's germline CDR1 is SGHVS and CDR2 FQNEAQ. This CDR3 has 13 residues. V trimming: 5 bases; J trimming: 4 bases; junction bases outside the gene matches: 4. The CDR3: CASSRDRGTEAFF. The CDR3 DNA sequence: TGTGCCAGCAGCCGGGACAGAGGCACTGAAGCTTTCTTT.

This clone was counted between two and nine times. The rearrangement links TRBV6-5 to TRBJ2-7, with D possibly TRBD2 on 6 matching bases. The CDR3 is 12 residues long. The germline CDR1 and CDR2 sequences are MNHEY and SVGAGI. V lost 8 bases and J 2 bases, leaving 10 bases between the germline ends. CDR3 DNA: TGTGCCAGCCGAACGGGAGCCTACGAGCAGTACTTC. It is translated as CASRTGAYEQYF.

The chain carries TRBV6-5 and TRBJ2-4, with a tentative D call TRBD2 (7 bases). V lost 11 bases and J lost 4, with 18 bases in between. In germline, CDR1 is MNHEY, CDR2 SVGAGI. This CDR3 has 14 amino acids. The CDR3 nucleotides read TGTGCCCTGGACGGAGGGGGGGGTAAAAACATTCAGTACTTC. Translated: CALDGGGGKNIQYF.

J is TRBJ2-7 and V is TRBV5-1; maybe TRBD1 (5 bases). Germline CDR1 SGHRS, CDR2 YFSETQ. This CDR3 contains 15 residues. Trimming took off 0 bases at V and 4 bases at J, with 14 bases between the two ends. CDR3 loop: CASSLVGQGSYEQYF. The DNA for the CDR3 is TGCGCCAGCAGCTTGGTGGGGCAGGGATCATACGAGCAGTACTTC.

This chain links TRBV27 with TRBJ1-1; D ambiguous. V lost 0 bases to trimming and J lost 1 base, with 9 bases between them. This CDR3 contains 15 residues. Germline CDR1 and CDR2: MNHEY and SMNVEV (reference sequence). CDR3 nucleotide sequence: TGTGCCAGCAGTTTATCCGACAACAGGAACACTGAAGCTTTCTTT. Translation: CASSLSDNRNTEAFF.

V is TRBV19 and J is TRBJ2-1, with TRBD2 matching over 15 bases. The CDR3 consists of 15 residues. Germline-derived CDR1 and CDR2 are LNHDA and SQIVND (reference sequence). V shed 8 bases, J shed 10 bases, and the junction held 9 bases outside the gene matches. The CDR3 here is CASSLGLAGGREQFF. DNA of the CDR3: TGTGCCAGTTCGCTGGGACTAGCGGGAGGACGGGAGCAGTTCTTC.

The rearrangement uses TRBV29-1 and TRBJ2-5; no clear D gene. Per germline, CDR1 SQVTM and CDR2 ANQGSEA. V was cut by 4 bases and J by 5 bases, with 5 bases left in between. The CDR3 covers 10 residues. The CDR3: CSVVRETQYF. CDR3 in DNA: TGCAGCGTTGTGCGGGAGACCCAGTACTTC.

The CDR3 DNA is TGTGCCATCAGTGATGGGGGGGAACTAGCCTACGAGCAGTACTTC. Translating gives CAISDGGELAYEQYF. The rearrangement links TRBV10-3 to TRBJ2-7, with 7 bases fitting TRBD2. CDR1 ENHRY and CDR2 SYGVKD come from the germline V gene. The CDR3 has 15 residues. With V trimmed by 3 bases and J by 2 bases, 7 bases remained unmatched.

The chain has TRBV10-3 and TRBJ2-1; no clear D. CDR1 is ENHRY, CDR2 SYGVKD, per germline. V lost 6 bases, J lost 0 bases, and 12 bases lay in between. The CDR3 extends over 15 amino acids. The CDR3 bases are TGTGCCATCAGGCCCCGCCTAAGCTCCTACAATGAGCAGTTCTTC. It is translated as CAIRPRLSSYNEQFF.

In this sample, this clone turned up a few times. Other DNA sequences in the same sample also yield this CDR3. The chain combines TRBV28 with TRBJ1-3; D is ambiguous. Deletions cut 2 bases from V and 0 bases from J, with 8 bases between. CDR1 and CDR2 (germline): MDHEN, SYDVKM. This CDR3 has 15 residues. This chain's CDR3 is CASSLTAYSGNTIYF. The CDR3 nucleotides are TGTGCCAGCAGTTTAACCGCGTACTCTGGAAACACCATATATTTT. The full variable domain, in which reference TRBV28 and TRBJ1-3 provide the parts outside the CDR3, is DVKVTQSSRYLVKRTGEKVFLECVQDMDHENMFWYRQDPGLGLRLIYFSYDVKMKEKGDIPEGYSVSREKKERFSLILESASTNQTSMYLCASSLTAYSGNTIYFGEGSWLTVV.

This sequence joins TRBV6-5 and TRBJ2-1; possibly TRBD1 for D (6 bases). The CDR3 is 13 residues long. Germline V gene data show CDR1 as MNHEY and CDR2 as SVGAGI. Between the trimmed V and J ends, which lost 8 bases and 9 bases, there was a span of 17 bases. The CDR3 reads CASGSGDWVEQFF. The CDR3 region has the DNA TGTGCCAGCGGGTCAGGGGATTGGGTTGAGCAGTTCTTC.

This sequence joins TRBV5-1 and TRBJ2-7, with D perhaps matching TRBD2 (7 bases). The V and J ends lost 1 base and 3 bases respectively, with 14 bases between them. Germline CDR1 and CDR2: SGHRS and YFSETQ. This CDR3 has 15 amino acids. This CDR3 reads CASSLTRGPLYEQYF. The CDR3 DNA follows: TGCGCCAGCAGCTTGACGCGGGGGCCCCTCTACGAGCAGTACTTC.

A note on this clone: This same CDR3 is encoded by further DNA sequences in the sample. V is TRBV7-9 and J is TRBJ2-1; 14 bases match TRBD2. The V gene's germline CDR1 is SEHNR and CDR2 FQNEAQ (reference sequence). J lost 10 bases, V lost 5 bases, and 7 bases had no gene match. The CDR3 is 15 residues long. CDR3 protein: CASSRLAGGYGEQFF. The CDR3 DNA reads TGTGCCAGCAGCCGACTAGCGGGGGGGTACGGAGAGCAGTTCTTC.

The chain recombines TRBV6-2 or TRBV6-3 with TRBJ2-1; 9 nucleotides match TRBD2. V lost 0 bases and J lost 2; bases outside the gene matches: 2. In germline, CDR1 is MNHEY, CDR2 SVGEGT. This CDR3 comprises 16 residues. In DNA, the CDR3 is TGTGCCAGCAGTTACTCGGCTAGCGGGGCCTACAATGAGCAGTTCTTC. Residues: CASSYSASGAYNEQFF.

V is TRBV10-3 and J is TRBJ1-5; possible D gene TRBD1, 5 bases. The V gene's germline CDR1 is ENHRY and CDR2 SYGVKD. This CDR3 region has 14 residues. Trimming removed 2 bases at V and 5 bases at J, with 10 bases between. CDR3 loop: CAISEGQGYQPQHF. As DNA, the CDR3 is TGTGCCATCAGTGAGGGGCAGGGATATCAGCCCCAGCATTTT.

The V and J genes are TRBV3-1 (or the pseudogene TRBV3-2) and TRBJ2-3; possibly TRBD2 for D (5 bases). V was cut by 6 bases and J by 4 bases, with 17 bases left in between. The length of the CDR3 is 15 residues. CDR1 is LGHDT, CDR2 YNNKEL, per germline (reference sequence). The CDR3 DNA follows: TGTGCCAGCAGTCCTCGGGGTAGGATGGCAGATACGCAGTATTTT. This translates into CASSPRGRMADTQYF.

The chain employs TRBV4-1 and TRBJ2-3, with D possibly TRBD1 on 6 matching bases. Between the trimmed V and J ends, which lost 2 bases and 2 bases, there was a span of 11 bases. The CDR3 consists of 15 residues. Germline V gene sequence: CDR1 MGHRA, CDR2 YSYEKL. CDR3 in amino acids: CASSQRAGATDTQYF. The CDR3 DNA reads as TGCGCCAGCAGCCAACGTGCAGGGGCCACAGATACGCAGTATTTT.

This chain connects TRBV2 to TRBJ2-1; 9 nucleotides line up with TRBD2. The germline V gene has CDR1 SNHLY and CDR2 FYNNEI. V lost 6 bases and J lost 2; bases outside the gene matches: 8. The CDR3 runs 16 residues. The CDR3 DNA follows: TGTGCCAGCAGCAGGCTTGGCGGGAGGGCCTACAATGAGCAGTTCTTC. Amino acid sequence: CASSRLGGRAYNEQFF.

The rearrangement links TRBV27 to TRBJ1-1; D remains ambiguous. V was pared by 5 bases and J by 1 base, with 11 bases between. The germline V gene encodes CDR1 MNHEY and CDR2 SMNVEV (reference sequence). The CDR3 is made up of 14 amino acids. The CDR3 region has the DNA TGTGCCAGCAGTCCTGGACGGGGGAACACTGAAGCTTTCTTT. It yields the protein CASSPGRGNTEAFF.